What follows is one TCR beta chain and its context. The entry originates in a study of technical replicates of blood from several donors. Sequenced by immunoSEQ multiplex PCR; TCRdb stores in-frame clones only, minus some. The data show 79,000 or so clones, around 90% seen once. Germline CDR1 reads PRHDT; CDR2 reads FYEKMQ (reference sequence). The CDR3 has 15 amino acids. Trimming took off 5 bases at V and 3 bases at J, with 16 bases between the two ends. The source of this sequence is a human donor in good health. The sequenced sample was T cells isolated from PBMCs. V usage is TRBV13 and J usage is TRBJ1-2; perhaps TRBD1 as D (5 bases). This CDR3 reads CASSLRVTGDYGYTF. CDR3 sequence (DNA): TGTGCCAGCAGCCTCAGGGTTACGGGGGACTATGGCTACACCTTC.